The source of this TCR beta chain is a study of identical twins. Study-wide points: One should note that invariant MAIT and iNKT cells could partly confound zero-insertion analyses.

MiXCR, applied by TCRdb to the 5' RACE reads, yields one record per CDR3 protein. The profile shows about 530,000 distinct CDR3 sequences, around 20% of them singletons. This clonotype was detected a few times. Its antigen is currently unknown. Healthy Caucasian individuals made up all the donors. Separately, the same data were catalogued under a study of yellow fever vaccine responses in identical twins.

The sequenced material came from CD4+ T cells sorted from blood. The TCR sequence derives from a woman under 30 in good health.

The CDR3 bases are TGCAGTGCGTCGGGCTCAGACAATCAGCCCCAGCATTTT. Protein: CSASGSDNQPQHF. The rearrangement links TRBV20-1 to TRBJ1-5; D is uncertain. Germline CDR1 is DFQATT and CDR2 is SNEGSKA (reference sequence). This CDR3 is built from 13 residues. Trimming stripped 6 bases from V and 3 bases from J, with 12 bases between.